The 24 T cell receptor beta chains listed next were all sequenced from one sample in a study of cytomegalovirus exposure and HLA in healthy donors. The study ran its PCR with 60 Vbeta and 13 Jbeta primers. Sequencing was performed with immunoSEQ multiplex PCR; in TCRdb, only in-frame clones are kept and a portion is missing. The repertoire holds more than 85,000 clones, with around 70% as singletons. The sequencing input was PBMCs. These receptors all stem from a woman between 45 and 65 years old in good health and CMV-seropositive.

The rearrangement joins TRBV7-3 to TRBJ2-1; 8 positions agree with TRBD2. After removal of 5 bases from V and 2 bases from J, the junction contained 8 bases not matched to a gene. Germline V gives CDR1 SGHTA, CDR2 FQGTGA. The CDR3 spans 16 residues. In DNA form, the CDR3 reads TGTGCCAGCAGCCAGGAAGCGGGAGCCCCCTACAATGAGCAGTTCTTC. This encodes CASSQEAGAPYNEQFF.

Note on this clone: This sample includes further DNA sequences coding for the same CDR3. The J gene is TRBJ2-7, the V gene TRBV7-6; 7 bases agree with TRBD2. The V segment lost 0 bases and the J segment 2 bases; nucleotides outside the gene matches: 13. Germline CDR1 is SGHVS and CDR2 is FNYEAQ. The CDR3 is 18 amino acids. This CDR3 is CASSLAFGSLAEPYEQYF. CDR3 sequence (DNA): TGTGCCAGCAGCTTAGCGTTCGGAAGTCTAGCGGAGCCCTACGAGCAGTACTTC.

This chain links TRBV7-2 with TRBJ1-3; D may be TRBD1 (6 bases). Germline CDR1 reads SGHTA; CDR2 reads FQGNSA. CDR3 length equals 13 residues. V lost 8 bases to trimming and J lost 0 bases, with 8 bases between them. Here the CDR3 reads CASGQNSGNTIYF. The CDR3 coding sequence is TGTGCCAGCGGACAGAACTCTGGAAACACCATATATTTT.

This chain uses TRBV29-1 with TRBJ2-3, with 11 positions matching TRBD2. Unmatched junction bases numbered 8, after V lost 4 bases and J lost 5 bases. The CDR3 sequence is 15 residues long. Germline V lookup: CDR1 SQVTM, CDR2 ANQGSEA. The CDR3: CSVVGSGRARDTQYF. CDR3 DNA: TGCAGCGTTGTCGGTAGCGGGAGGGCCCGAGATACGCAGTATTTT.

The chain combines TRBV5-1 with TRBJ2-1; TRBD2 aligns across 8 bases. CDR1 and CDR2 from the germline V gene are SGHRS and YFSETQ. The CDR3 has 15 residues. Trimming at V came to 9 bases and at J to 0 bases, leaving 8 bases not matched to a gene. CDR3 coding DNA: TGCGCCACCGCGGGGGGAGCGAGCTCCTACAATGAGCAGTTCTTC. Protein sequence: CATAGGASSYNEQFF.

The genes are TRBV4-3 and TRBJ2-7; D may be TRBD1 (5 bases). The CDR3 runs 16 residues. Trimming pared 0 bases from V and 0 bases from J, leaving 12 bases between. Looked up from germline, CDR1 is LGHNA and CDR2 is YSLEER. CDR3: CASSQDLAGLSYEQYF. CDR3 nucleotide sequence: TGCGCCAGCAGCCAAGATCTGGCAGGGCTCTCCTACGAGCAGTACTTC.

The V call is TRBV2, the J call TRBJ2-1; 10 positions match TRBD2. Trimming at V came to 4 bases and at J to 9 bases, leaving 6 bases not matched to a gene. The CDR3 is 14 residues long. The germline CDR1 and CDR2 sequences are SNHLY and FYNNEI. The CDR3 here is CASSALAGAGEQFF. CDR3 nucleotides: TGTGCCAGCAGTGCGCTAGCGGGAGCAGGTGAGCAGTTCTTC.

The rearrangement links TRBV9 to TRBJ2-5, with D possibly matching TRBD1 (6 bases). Germline V lookup: CDR1 SGDLS, CDR2 YYNGEE. The germline V and J ends were trimmed by 0 bases and 3 bases, with 15 bases remaining between them. CDR3 length: 16 amino acids. The CDR3 here is CASSVAGNRVEETQYF. CDR3 nucleotides: TGTGCCAGCAGCGTAGCCGGGAACAGGGTTGAAGAGACCCAGTACTTC.

This clone occurred once. The chain combines TRBV27 with TRBJ2-1; D is ambiguous. Germline CDR1 and CDR2: MNHEY and SMNVEV (reference sequence). Deletions cut 4 bases from V and 2 bases from J, with 9 bases between. There are 14 residues in the CDR3. The CDR3 is CASSSRRAYNEQFF. The CDR3 DNA sequence: TGTGCCAGCAGTTCCCGCCGGGCCTACAATGAGCAGTTCTTC.

The genes are TRBV5-5 and TRBJ2-1; TRBD2 agrees at 10 bases. From germline, CDR1 is SGHKS and CDR2 YYEKEE (reference sequence). The CDR3 covers 16 residues. The trim removed 4 bases at V and 6 bases at J, leaving 10 bases unmatched. The CDR3 bases are TGTGCCAGCAGCCGTTTAGTGGTAGCGGGAGGCAATGAGCAGTTCTTC. This gives the protein CASSRLVVAGGNEQFF.

The chain recombines TRBV7-9 with TRBJ2-1, with a possible D match to TRBD1 (6 bases). This CDR3 region has 14 residues. CDR1 is SEHNR, CDR2 FQNEAQ, per germline (reference sequence). Trimming took off 1 base at V and 9 bases at J, with 13 bases between the two ends. CDR3 region: CASSLGMGAGEQFF. CDR3 bases: TGTGCCAGCAGCTTAGGCATGGGGGCAGGTGAGCAGTTCTTC.

This rearrangement joins TRBV7-9 to TRBJ1-1, with no clear D. The V gene's germline CDR1 is SEHNR and CDR2 FQNEAQ (reference sequence). The germline V and J ends were trimmed by 5 bases and 1 base, with 11 bases remaining between them. The CDR3 is made up of 14 amino acids. The CDR3: CASSERVGNTEAFF. DNA for the CDR3: TGTGCCAGCAGCGAGAGGGTGGGGAACACTGAAGCTTTCTTT.

The chain recombines TRBV30 with TRBJ2-5; D is possibly TRBD2 (6 bases). In germline, CDR1 is GTSNPN, CDR2 SVGIG (reference sequence). CDR3 size: 14 residues. Trimming stripped 0 bases from V and 4 bases from J, with 12 bases between. The CDR3 DNA reads TGTGCCTGGAGTGTGGGAGGAGTGTTAGAGACCCAGTACTTC. Translated, it gives CAWSVGGVLETQYF.

This chain uses TRBV19 with TRBJ2-7; TRBD2 might be the D (6 bases). V dropped 3 bases and J dropped 2 bases, with 26 bases sitting between them. There are 19 residues in the CDR3. CDR1 LNHDA and CDR2 SQIVND come from the germline V gene (reference sequence). The chain's CDR3 is CASSMVIQFFGDSPYEQYF. The CDR3 nucleotides are TGTGCCAGTAGTATGGTCATCCAATTTTTTGGGGACTCCCCCTACGAGCAGTACTTC. The whole variable domain, remainder taken from reference TRBV19 and TRBJ2-7, is DGGITQSPKYLFRKEGQNVTLSCEQNLNHDAMYWYRQDPGQGLRLIYYSQIVNDFQKGDIAEGYSVSREKKESFPLTVTSAQKNPTAFYLCASSMVIQFFGDSPYEQYFGPGTRLTVT.

This rearrangement joins TRBV5-1 to TRBJ2-5, with 10 positions matching TRBD1. Per the germline V gene, CDR1 is SGHRS and CDR2 is YFSETQ. The CDR3 is made up of 15 amino acids. The J segment lost 4 bases and the V segment lost 3 bases, leaving 6 bases of the junction unmatched. CDR3: CASSSQTGGGETQYF. The CDR3 bases are TGCGCCAGCAGCTCCCAGACAGGGGGCGGAGAGACCCAGTACTTC.

In this sample, this clone turned up a few times. The rearrangement uses TRBV5-4 and TRBJ2-3; D is uncertain. The germline V and J ends were trimmed by 1 base and 6 bases, with 9 bases remaining between them. This CDR3 has 13 residues. CDR1 SGHNT and CDR2 YYREEE come from the germline V gene (reference sequence). As DNA, the CDR3 is TGTGCCAGCAGCTTGATAGAAACCGATACGCAGTATTTT. Amino acids: CASSLIETDTQYF.

The chain employs TRBV7-8 and TRBJ2-2; the D gene is possibly TRBD1 (6 bases). This CDR3 has 16 amino acids. CDR1 and CDR2 from the germline V gene are SGHVS and FQNEAQ. Trimming took off 2 bases at V and 2 bases at J, with 12 bases between the two ends. The CDR3 reads CASSLQGPSNTGELFF. Here the CDR3 DNA reads TGTGCCAGCAGCTTACAGGGGCCGAGTAACACCGGGGAGCTGTTTTTT.

The gene calls are TRBV19 and TRBJ1-2; D possibly corresponds to TRBD1 (6 bases). CDR3 length: 15 amino acids. V lost 5 bases, J lost 4 bases, and 17 bases lay in between. In germline, CDR1 is LNHDA, CDR2 SQIVND (reference sequence). CDR3 in DNA: TGTGCCAGTAGTTCCCCGTCGGGAGGGGGCTATGGCTACACCTTC. It yields the protein CASSSPSGGGYGYTF.

This clone appeared a few times. The rearrangement joins TRBV9 to TRBJ1-4; no reliable D call. In germline, CDR1 is SGDLS, CDR2 YYNGEE. The ends were cut back, 3 bases at V and 8 bases at J, with 11 bases in the middle. This CDR3 comprises 13 residues. In DNA form, the CDR3 reads TGTGCCAGCAGCGACCGGGGTGGGGAAAAACTGTTTTTT. The encoded protein is CASSDRGGEKLFF.

The chain carries TRBV5-1 and TRBJ2-7; 8 nucleotides align to TRBD2. The germline V gene encodes CDR1 SGHRS and CDR2 YFSETQ. V was pared by 0 bases and J by 0 bases, with 8 bases of the junction left unmatched. This CDR3 has 17 residues. The CDR3 DNA is TGCGCCAGCAGCTTGGCCAGCGGGAGAGGAGGCTCCTACGAGCAGTACTTC. Translation: CASSLASGRGGSYEQYF. Full variable domain (outside the CDR3, taken from reference TRBV5-1 and TRBJ2-7): KAGVTQTPRYLIKTRGQQVTLSCSPISGHRSVSWYQQTPGQGLQFLFEYFSETQRNKGNFPGRFSGRQFSNSRSEMNVSTLELGDSALYLCASSLASGRGGSYEQYFGPGTRLTVT.

The V gene is TRBV5-1, the J gene TRBJ2-2; 8 bases match TRBD2. Germline V gene sequence: CDR1 SGHRS, CDR2 YFSETQ. With 2 bases clipped from V and 6 bases from J, the junction kept 6 bases outside the gene matches. This CDR3 is built from 15 residues. The CDR3 spells CASSFGRAGSGELFF. The CDR3 DNA sequence: TGCGCCAGCAGCTTCGGGAGGGCCGGGTCCGGGGAGCTGTTTTTT.

This chain joins TRBV15 and TRBJ2-1, with D possibly matching TRBD2 (6 bases). CDR3 length equals 13 residues. Per germline, CDR1 LNHNV and CDR2 YYDKDF (reference sequence). V lost 4 bases and J lost 4, with 8 bases in between. CDR3 residues: CATSTTSYNEQFF. As DNA, the CDR3 is TGTGCCACCAGCACGACTAGTTACAATGAGCAGTTCTTC.

The chain combines TRBV7-8 with TRBJ1-4; a weak D match, TRBD1 (5 bases). Germline assignment: CDR1 SGHVS and CDR2 FQNEAQ. The CDR3 loop spans 18 amino acids. Trimming pared 5 bases from V and 5 bases from J, leaving 24 bases between. The CDR3 region is CASSTGSTVGHANEKLFF. CDR3 sequence (DNA): TGTGCCAGCAGCACGGGTTCGACCGTTGGACACGCAAATGAAAAACTGTTTTTT.

CDR3 sequence reads: CASSSGTTRGADTQYF. DNA for the CDR3: TGTGCCAGCAGCTCCGGGACTACCCGGGGCGCAGATACGCAGTATTTT. The V and J genes are TRBV7-3 and TRBJ2-3, with 7 bases identical to TRBD2. In germline, CDR1 is SGHTA, CDR2 FQGTGA. Trimming took 4 bases from V and 4 from J; bases not matched to a gene: 11. CDR3 length: 16 residues.